This TCR beta chain was found in a study of cytomegalovirus exposure and HLA in healthy donors. General study results and limits: The authors later linked a missense DCLRE1C variant to TCR beta V- and J-gene trimming. It was in a later analysis that TCR association rates were seen to vary by HLA locus, highest for DRB1 and lowest for HLA-C. Confirmation in vitro established that a few CMV-associated chains were specific for CMV antigens.

Germline CDR1 and CDR2: SQVTM and ANQGSEA. Trimming removed 0 bases from V and 2 bases from J; junction bases left unmatched: 9. The CDR3 length is 16 residues. PCR involved 60 Vbeta and 13 Jbeta primers. Data came from immunoSEQ multiplex PCR; TCRdb stores just in-frame clones and leaves some out. The data contain some 60,000 clones, around 82% of them seen just once; the ten biggest clones take up roughly 5.6%. A note on this clone: Its antigen is currently unknown.

The chain joins TRBV29-1 to TRBJ2-7; 8 positions agree with TRBD1. The sequencing input was PBMCs. The sequence derives from a male donor in good health and CMV-seronegative. CDR3 DNA: TGCAGCGTTGAAGATCGCCAGACAGGGGACACCTACGAGCAGTACTTC. Its protein product is CSVEDRQTGDTYEQYF.